The entry below describes one T cell receptor (beta chain). This record belongs to a study of blood T cell repertoires in COVID-19. TCRdb's copy holds only in-frame clones and misses some; the assay was immunoSEQ multiplex PCR. The sample consists of about 180,000 clones, approximately 85% of them appearing once. The germline gives CDR1 MDHEN, CDR2 SYDVKM. V lost 3 bases, J lost 3 bases, and 15 bases lay in between. The CDR3 runs 15 residues. The V and J genes are TRBV28 and TRBJ2-7; no definite D call. Material for sequencing was peripheral blood. This TCR was recovered from a human donor with active or convalescent COVID-19. The donor label of this sample is uncertain. CDR3 residues: CASSFPTSRHYEQYF. DNA for the CDR3: TGTGCCAGCAGTTTCCCGACATCTCGACACTACGAGCAGTACTTC.